The rows below give T cell receptor beta chains drawn from one sample of a study of shared clonotypes between healthy human individuals. TCRdb's table, derived via immunoSEQ multiplex PCR, lists solely in-frame clones and lacks some. The table includes some 2,000,000 clones, over 85% detected once. Sequencing input: naive CD8+ T cells sorted from blood. These receptors all stem from a man aged 18 to 35 in good health. CDR3s include the opening cysteine and the closing phenylalanine or tryptophan. A D gene is named only where the DNA matches it firmly. Size values are once, few and many counts, or a class for expanded clones, and some rows have none.

TRBJ2-2	-	-	TRBV5-1	TGCGCCAGCAGCTTGCTCGGGGAGCTGTTTTTT	CASSLLGELFF
TRBJ2-2	-	-	TRBV6-1	TGTGCCAGCAGTCTCGACAGTAAAACCGGGGAGCTGTTTTTT	CASSLDSKTGELFF
TRBJ2-1	-	once	TRBV5-4	TGTGCCAGCAGCTTGGGCGCCTACTACAATGAGCAGTTCTTC	CASSLGAYYNEQFF
TRBJ2-7	-	-	TRBV28	TGTGCCAGCAGTTTAGGTGTTATCGGAGCCTACGAGCAGTACTTC	CASSLGVIGAYEQYF
TRBJ1-2	-	-	TRBV27	TGTGCCAGCAGCTCAGGAGCCGATCCTAACTATGGCTACACCTTC	CASSSGADPNYGYTF
TRBJ2-5	TRBD2	-	TRBV11-2	TGTGCCAGCAGCACCGGACTAGCGGGAGAAGAGACCCAGTACTTC	CASSTGLAGEETQYF
TRBJ1-2	-	once	TRBV27	TGTGCCAGCAGCCTACAGGGAGGAGGCTATGGCTACACCTTC	CASSLQGGGYGYTF
TRBJ2-3	TRBD2	-	TRBV28	TGTGCCAGCAGTTTCCCTAGCGGGGGATCAGATACGCAGTATTTT	CASSFPSGGSDTQYF
TRBJ2-6	-	-	TRBV6-8	TGTGCCAGCAGTCAATCTGACAGGACACACTCTGGGGCCAACGTCCTGACTTTC	CASSQSDRTHSGANVLTF
TRBJ1-3	-	-	TRBV4-1	TGCGCCAGCAGCCAAGGGAGCAGCTCTGGAAACACCATATATTTT	CASSQGSSSGNTIYF
TRBJ2-1	-	-	TRBV4-3	TGCGCCAGCAGCCAGGTAGCGGTTAGCTCCTACAATGAGCAGTTCTTC	CASSQVAVSSYNEQFF
TRBJ2-5	TRBD1	once	TRBV5-1	TGCGCCAGCAGCTTCTGGGACAGCGGCCAAGAGACCCAGTACTTC	CASSFWDSGQETQYF
TRBJ1-2	-	-	TRBV28	TGTGCTTGTGGGTTGTTGAATGGCTACACCTTC	CACGLLNGYTF
TRBJ2-7	-	-	TRBV27	TGTGCCAGCAGTTTAAGGGCTTGGGCCTACGAGCAGTACTTC	CASSLRAWAYEQYF
TRBJ1-6	-	-	TRBV6-4	TGTGCCAGCAGTGGCCCACGGGTTTTTAACCACTTT	CASSGPRVFNHF
TRBJ2-7	-	-	TRBV19	TGTGCCAGTAGTATAGGAATGGCAGGGCCCCCCTACGAGCAGTACTTC	CASSIGMAGPPYEQYF
TRBJ2-2	-	-	TRBV6-1	TGTGCCAGCAGTGTGACTCGGACCGGGGAGCTGTTTTTT	CASSVTRTGELFF
TRBJ2-5	-	once	TRBV9	TGTGCCAGCAGCTTGGGGTGGCGGGGCCAAGAGACCCAGTACTTC	CASSLGWRGQETQYF
TRBJ2-5	TRBD1	-	TRBV10-2	TGCGCCAGCAGGAGGACAGGGGCCCAAGAGACCCAGTACTTC	CASRRTGAQETQYF
TRBJ2-1	-	-	TRBV29-1	TGCAGCGTTATGGGAGTAGTAGGGAGGTACTCCTACAATGAGCAGTTCTTC	CSVMGVVGRYSYNEQFF